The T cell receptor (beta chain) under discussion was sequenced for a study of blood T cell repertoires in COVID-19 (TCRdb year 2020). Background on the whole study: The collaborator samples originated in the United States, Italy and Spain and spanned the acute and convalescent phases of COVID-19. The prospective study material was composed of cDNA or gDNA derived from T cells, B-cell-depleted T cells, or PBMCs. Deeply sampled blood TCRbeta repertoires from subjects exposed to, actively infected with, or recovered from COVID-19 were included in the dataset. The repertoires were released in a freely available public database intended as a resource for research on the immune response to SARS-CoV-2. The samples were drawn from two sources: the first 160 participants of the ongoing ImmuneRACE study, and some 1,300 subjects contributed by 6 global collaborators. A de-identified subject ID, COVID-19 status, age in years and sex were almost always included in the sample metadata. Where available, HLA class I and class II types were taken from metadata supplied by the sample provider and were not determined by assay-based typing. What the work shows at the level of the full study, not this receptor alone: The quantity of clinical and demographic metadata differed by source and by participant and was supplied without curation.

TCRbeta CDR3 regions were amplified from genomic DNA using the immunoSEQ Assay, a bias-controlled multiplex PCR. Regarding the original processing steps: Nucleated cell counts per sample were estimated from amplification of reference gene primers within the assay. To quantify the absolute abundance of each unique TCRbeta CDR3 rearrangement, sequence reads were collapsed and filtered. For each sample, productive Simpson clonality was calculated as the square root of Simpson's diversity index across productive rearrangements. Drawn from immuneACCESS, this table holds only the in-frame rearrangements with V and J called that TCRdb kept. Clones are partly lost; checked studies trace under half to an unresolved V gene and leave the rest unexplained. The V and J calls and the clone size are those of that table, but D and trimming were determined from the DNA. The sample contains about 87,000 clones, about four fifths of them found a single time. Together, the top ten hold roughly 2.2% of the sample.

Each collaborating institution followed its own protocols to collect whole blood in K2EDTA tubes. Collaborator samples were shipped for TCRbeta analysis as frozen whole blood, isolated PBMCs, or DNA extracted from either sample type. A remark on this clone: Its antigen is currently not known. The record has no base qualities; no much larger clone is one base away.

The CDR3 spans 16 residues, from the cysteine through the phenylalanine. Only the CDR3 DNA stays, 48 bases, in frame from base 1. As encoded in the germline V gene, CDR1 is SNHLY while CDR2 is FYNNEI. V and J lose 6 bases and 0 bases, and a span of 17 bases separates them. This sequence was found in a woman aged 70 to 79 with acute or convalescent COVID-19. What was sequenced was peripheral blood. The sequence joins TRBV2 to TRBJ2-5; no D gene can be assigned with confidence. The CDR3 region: CASRGATTLYQETQYF. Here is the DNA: TGTGCCAGCAGAGGTGCCACTACTTTATACCAAGAGACCCAGTACTTC.